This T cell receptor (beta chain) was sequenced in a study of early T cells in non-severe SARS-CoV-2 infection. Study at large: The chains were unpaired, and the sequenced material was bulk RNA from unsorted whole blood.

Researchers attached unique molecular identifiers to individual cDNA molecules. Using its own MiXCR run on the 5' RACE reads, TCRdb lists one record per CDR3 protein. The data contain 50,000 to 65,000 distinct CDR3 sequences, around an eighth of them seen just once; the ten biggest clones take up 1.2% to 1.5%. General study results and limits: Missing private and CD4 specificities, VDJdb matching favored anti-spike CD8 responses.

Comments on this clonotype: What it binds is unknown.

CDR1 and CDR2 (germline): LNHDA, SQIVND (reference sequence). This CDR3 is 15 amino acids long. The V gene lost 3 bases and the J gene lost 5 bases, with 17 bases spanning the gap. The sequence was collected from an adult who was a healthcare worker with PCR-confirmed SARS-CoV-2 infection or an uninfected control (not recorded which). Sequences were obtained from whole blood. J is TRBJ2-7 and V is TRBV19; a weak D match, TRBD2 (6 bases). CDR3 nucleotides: TGTGCCAGTAGTATGCGGGGAGGTTCAGGGAACGAGCAGTACTTC. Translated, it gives CASSMRGGSGNEQYF.